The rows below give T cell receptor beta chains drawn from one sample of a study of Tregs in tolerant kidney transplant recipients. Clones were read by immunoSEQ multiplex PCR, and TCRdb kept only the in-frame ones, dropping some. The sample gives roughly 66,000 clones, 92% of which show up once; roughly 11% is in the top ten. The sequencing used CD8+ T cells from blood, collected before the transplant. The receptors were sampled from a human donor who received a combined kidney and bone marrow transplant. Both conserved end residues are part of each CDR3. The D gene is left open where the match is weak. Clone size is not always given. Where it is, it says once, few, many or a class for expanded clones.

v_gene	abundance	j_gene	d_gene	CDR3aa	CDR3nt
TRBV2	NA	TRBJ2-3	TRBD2	CASSEYGTSGDTQYF	TGTGCCAGCAGTGAATATGGGACTAGCGGCGATACGCAGTATTTT
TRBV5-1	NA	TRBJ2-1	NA	CASSFTGSPYNEQFF	TGCGCCAGCAGCTTCACCGGGAGTCCGTACAATGAGCAGTTCTTC
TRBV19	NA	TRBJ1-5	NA	CASSIDLSHQPQHF	TGTGCCAGTAGTATAGATCTATCCCATCAGCCCCAGCATTTT
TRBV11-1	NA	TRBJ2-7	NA	CASSHWESGFYEQYF	TGTGCCAGCAGCCACTGGGAGTCTGGTTTCTACGAGCAGTACTTC
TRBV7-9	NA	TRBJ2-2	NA	CASSLAPRLENTGELFF	TGTGCCAGCAGCTTAGCCCCTAGATTAGAGAACACCGGGGAGCTGTTTTTT
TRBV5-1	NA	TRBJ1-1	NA	CASSLNPRQMNTEAFF	TGCGCCAGCAGCTTAAACCCCCGACAGATGAACACTGAAGCTTTCTTT
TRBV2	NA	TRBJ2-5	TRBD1	CASSAGQFTKETQYF	TGTGCCAGCAGTGCGGGACAGTTCACCAAAGAGACCCAGTACTTC
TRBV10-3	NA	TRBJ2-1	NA	CAICKAGGNNNEQFF	TGTGCCATTTGTAAGGCGGGCGGAAACAACAATGAGCAGTTCTTC
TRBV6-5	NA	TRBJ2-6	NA	CASTLFSGANVLTF	TGTGCCAGCACCTTATTCTCTGGGGCCAACGTCCTGACTTTC
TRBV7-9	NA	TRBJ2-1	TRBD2	CASSPLLAGVVNEQFF	TGTGCCAGCAGCCCATTACTAGCGGGAGTGGTCAATGAGCAGTTCTTC
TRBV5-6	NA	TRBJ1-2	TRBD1	CASSTQDRGGGVNYGYTF	TGTGCCAGCAGCACCCAGGACAGGGGCGGAGGGGTTAACTATGGCTACACCTTC
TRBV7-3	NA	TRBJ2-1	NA	CASSPLGAGDYNEQFF	TGTGCCAGCAGCCCCCTGGGGGCGGGGGACTACAATGAGCAGTTCTTC
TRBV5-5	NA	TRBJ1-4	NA	CASSFGELSEKLFF	TGTGCCAGCAGCTTTGGGGAGTTGTCTGAAAAACTGTTTTTT
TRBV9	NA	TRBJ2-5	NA	CASSVGGPSTTQYF	TGTGCCAGCAGCGTAGGGGGCCCTTCTACCACTCAGTACTTC
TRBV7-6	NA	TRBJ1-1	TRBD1	CASSTGGGNTEAFF	TGTGCCAGCAGCACAGGGGGAGGTAACACTGAAGCTTTCTTT
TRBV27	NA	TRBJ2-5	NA	CASSYGKQETQYF	TGTGCCAGCAGTTACGGGAAACAAGAGACCCAGTACTTC
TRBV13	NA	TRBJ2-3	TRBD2	CASSPKREKTDTQYF	TGTGCCAGCAGCCCTAAGCGGGAGAAAACAGATACGCAGTATTTT
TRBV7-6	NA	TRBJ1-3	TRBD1	CASSRLDRGRGNTIYF	TGTGCCAGCAGCCGATTGGACAGGGGGCGAGGAAACACCATATATTTT
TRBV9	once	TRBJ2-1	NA	CASSPPAGSSYNEQFF	TGTGCCAGCAGCCCCCCCGCTGGGAGTTCCTACAATGAGCAGTTCTTC